Shown below are 16 T cell receptor beta chains from a single sample sequenced in a study of blood T cell repertoires in COVID-19. This table comes from immunoSEQ multiplex PCR, and its TCRdb copy is limited to in-frame clones, with some not included. The data contain 100,000 to 150,000 clones, 85% of them singletons. Sequenced material: peripheral blood. The receptors derive from a woman over 75 with acute or convalescent COVID-19.

The V gene is TRBV28, the J gene TRBJ1-1; D not resolved. The V end lost 2 bases, the J end lost 10 bases, and 11 bases lay between the germline ends. The CDR3 has 12 amino acids. Per the germline V gene, CDR1 is MDHEN and CDR2 is SYDVKM. The CDR3 loop is CASSLVQSGAFF. CDR3 in DNA: TGTGCCAGCAGTTTAGTACAGTCAGGAGCTTTCTTT.

This clone was detected a few times. The chain uses TRBV6-1 and TRBJ1-1; D is unclear. The length of the CDR3 is 12 residues. The V end lost 3 bases, the J end lost 11 bases, and 13 bases lay between the germline ends. Germline loops: CDR1 MNHNS, CDR2 SASEGT. This chain's CDR3 is CASSEGDTSAFF. CDR3 coding DNA: TGTGCCAGCAGTGAGGGTGACACTAGCGCTTTCTTT.

The rearrangement joins TRBV6-2 or TRBV6-3 to TRBJ1-3; 9 nucleotides match TRBD1. CDR1 is MNHEY and CDR2 is SVGEGT in the germline V gene. CDR3 length: 15 residues. V lost 5 bases and J lost 7; bases outside the gene matches: 9. CDR3 sequence (DNA): TGTGCCAGCAGTCAGGGACAGGGCGTGTTGAACACCATATATTTT. This translates into CASSQGQGVLNTIYF.

The chain is built from TRBV6-4 and TRBJ2-7; D call uncertain. The CDR3 runs to 16 residues. V was clipped by 2 bases and J by 1 base, with 15 bases between them. Per the germline V gene, CDR1 is MRHNA and CDR2 is SNTAGT. The CDR3: CASSDNIVEESYEQYF. The CDR3 DNA reads TGTGCCAGCAGTGACAATATAGTCGAGGAGTCCTACGAGCAGTACTTC.

V and J are TRBV6-2 or TRBV6-3 and TRBJ1-2; unclear D gene. Trimming left V 5 bases short and J 5 bases short, with 9 bases between. The CDR3 is 12 amino acids. Germline values: CDR1 MNHEY, CDR2 SVGEGT. The CDR3 nucleotides are TGTGCCAGCAGTCGCGACAATTATGGCTACACCTTC. Translation: CASSRDNYGYTF.

The genes are TRBV6-2 or TRBV6-3 and TRBJ2-7, with TRBD1 matching over 10 bases. The CDR3 contains 13 residues. Germline CDR1 is MNHEY and CDR2 is SVGEGT. The V segment lost 6 bases and the J segment 7 bases; nucleotides outside the gene matches: 6. The CDR3 DNA follows: TGTGCCAGCAGCGACAGGGGGCGGAATGAGCAGTACTTC. It codes for CASSDRGRNEQYF.

V is TRBV9 and J is TRBJ1-1, with TRBD1 as a possible D gene (5 bases). Germline V lookup: CDR1 SGDLS, CDR2 YYNGEE. The CDR3 is 12 amino acids. Trimming shortened V by 5 bases and J by 5 bases, and 10 bases separated the two germline ends. The CDR3 loop reads CASSPGDTEAFF. The CDR3 nucleotides are TGTGCCAGCAGTCCGGGGGATACTGAAGCTTTCTTT.

J is TRBJ2-7 and V is TRBV11-2, with D possibly being TRBD2 (6 bases). Germline lookup yields CDR1 SGHAT and CDR2 FQNNGV. The CDR3 contains 18 residues. The germline V and J ends were trimmed by 5 bases and 0 bases, with 23 bases remaining between them. The CDR3 is CASSHGGWGRESSYEQYV. DNA for the CDR3: TGTGCCAGCAGCCATGGGGGGTGGGGCAGGGAGAGCTCCTACGAGCAGTACGTC.

The J gene is TRBJ2-5, the V gene TRBV12-3 or TRBV12-4; a weak D match, TRBD2 (5 bases). CDR3 length equals 12 residues. V was clipped by 8 bases and J by 1 base, with 8 bases between them. The CDR3 nucleotides read TGTGCCAGCGGACTGAGCCAAGAGACCCAGTACTTC. It translates to CASGLSQETQYF.

This chain uses TRBV9 with TRBJ2-2; TRBD1 agrees at 11 bases. J was trimmed by 4 bases and V by 4 bases; bases with no gene match: 9. CDR3 length: 17 amino acids. Germline V gives CDR1 SGDLS, CDR2 YYNGEE. Here the CDR3 reads CASSLGQGETRTGELFF. The CDR3 DNA reads TGTGCCAGCAGCTTGGGACAGGGGGAAACTCGCACCGGGGAGCTGTTTTTT.

This chain uses TRBV4-3 with TRBJ2-1; TRBD2 aligns across 7 bases. Germline V gives CDR1 LGHNA, CDR2 YSLEER. J gave up 2 bases and V 0 bases, and 7 bases lay outside the gene matches. The length of the CDR3 is 17 residues. CDR3 in amino acids: CASSQDLGAGTYNEQFF. CDR3 sequence (DNA): TGCGCCAGCAGCCAAGATCTAGGAGCGGGGACCTACAATGAGCAGTTCTTC.

The rearrangement joins TRBV15 to TRBJ2-7; 8 bases line up with TRBD2. Germline V gives CDR1 LNHNV, CDR2 YYDKDF (reference sequence). There are 16 residues in the CDR3. Trimming removed 0 bases from V and 2 bases from J; junction bases left unmatched: 6. DNA for the CDR3: TGTGCCACCAGCAGAGAGGATAGCGGGGCAACCTACGAGCAGTACTTC. Its protein is CATSREDSGATYEQYF.

The V call is TRBV5-1, the J call TRBJ1-1; possibly TRBD1 for D (5 bases). The CDR3 spans 14 residues. The germline V gene encodes CDR1 SGHRS and CDR2 YFSETQ. Trimming stripped 0 bases from V and 5 bases from J, with 11 bases between. The CDR3 is CASSLAGGNTEAFF. CDR3 coding DNA: TGCGCCAGCAGCTTGGCCGGGGGTAATACTGAAGCTTTCTTT.

V and J are TRBV4-2 and TRBJ2-7, with D unclear. This CDR3 spans 13 amino acids. V was clipped by 2 bases and J by 5 bases, with 10 bases between them. Germline V CDR1 and CDR2: LGHNA, YNFKEQ. The CDR3 DNA sequence: TGTGCCAGCAGCCAACCCCAGCTAGACGAGCAGTACTTC. Protein: CASSQPQLDEQYF.

The chain has TRBV15 and TRBJ1-2; possible D gene TRBD1, 6 bases. The germline gives CDR1 LNHNV, CDR2 YYDKDF (reference sequence). The length of the CDR3 is 15 residues. The V gene lost 1 base and the J gene lost 7 bases, with 16 bases spanning the gap. The CDR3 loop reads CATSRVRGGGGGYTF. CDR3 DNA: TGTGCCACCAGCAGAGTTAGGGGGGGAGGTGGTGGCTACACCTTC.

The chain has TRBV28 and TRBJ1-3; 8 positions match TRBD1. V dropped 8 bases and J dropped 2; count of bases not matched to a gene: 5. Per germline, CDR1 MDHEN and CDR2 SYDVKM. The CDR3 sequence is 14 residues long. The CDR3 protein is CASVNRGAGNTIYF. CDR3 coding DNA: TGTGCCAGCGTAAACAGGGGGGCTGGAAACACCATATATTTT.